A single sample is the source of the 20 T cell receptor beta chains below, sequenced in a study of T cells in Graves' hyperthyroidism and ophthalmopathy. Amplified TCR beta CDR3 regions derived from RNA transcripts. Researchers ran a first-round RT-PCR on the TCR CDR3 using the HTBI primer set. Using its own MiXCR run on the multiplex PCR reads, TCRdb lists one record per CDR3 protein. The sample lists about 560,000 distinct CDR3 sequences, 16% occurring once. The specimen was blood. These receptors all stem from a woman under 30 with Graves' hyperthyroidism.

This clonotype was observed a handful of times. The chain is built from TRBV10-3 and TRBJ1-1, with 7 bases fitting TRBD1. The J segment lost 2 bases and the V segment lost 0 bases, leaving 6 bases of the junction unmatched. There are 16 residues in the CDR3. Per germline, CDR1 ENHRY and CDR2 SYGVKD. CDR3: CAISESVGQRNTEAFF. The CDR3 coding sequence is TGTGCCATCAGTGAGTCGGTGGGACAGAGAAACACTGAAGCTTTCTTT.

V gene TRBV12-3 or TRBV12-4 combines with J gene TRBJ2-2, with D tentatively TRBD1 or TRBD2 (5 bases each). The V end lost 7 bases, the J end lost 4 bases, and 16 bases lay between the germline ends. The CDR3 totals 15 residues. The CDR3 here is CASTQMGVGTGELFF. DNA of the CDR3: TGTGCCAGCACTCAGATGGGGGTTGGCACCGGGGAGCTGTTTTTT.

The CDR3 here is CAITGGSGNTIYF. The CDR3 DNA sequence: TGTGCCATCACAGGCGGCTCTGGAAACACCATATATTTT. The V gene is TRBV10-3, the J gene TRBJ1-3; the D is unclear. Trimming pared 7 bases from V and 0 bases from J, leaving 7 bases between. Germline V gene sequence: CDR1 ENHRY, CDR2 SYGVKD. This CDR3 region has 13 residues.

The genes are TRBV5-4 and TRBJ2-7, with D perhaps matching TRBD2 (7 bases). Germline-derived CDR1 and CDR2 are SGHNT and YYREEE (reference sequence). Trimming left V 3 bases short and J 3 bases short, with 10 bases between. The length of the CDR3 is 13 residues. The CDR3 DNA follows: TGTGCCAGCAGCTGGGGGGGGCGCTACGAGCAGTACTTC. It encodes CASSWGGRYEQYF.

The chain links TRBV30 to TRBJ2-5; 8 bases are shared with TRBD2. The trim removed 5 bases at V and 5 bases at J, leaving 10 bases unmatched. CDR3 length: 14 amino acids. Germline CDR1 is GTSNPN and CDR2 is SVGIG (reference sequence). CDR3 DNA sequence: TGTGCCTGGCAAACCGGGACTAGAGTGGAGACCCAGTACTTC. Translating it yields CAWQTGTRVETQYF.

This clonotype was seen ten or more times. V is TRBV27 and J is TRBJ2-6; no reliable D call. Germline CDR1 reads MNHEY; CDR2 reads SMNVEV (reference sequence). V was shortened by 3 bases and J by 0 bases, with 12 bases between the two germline ends. The CDR3 is 17 amino acids. CDR3 nucleotides: TGTGCCAGCAGTTTGGGGAAACAAAACTCTGGGGCCAACGTCCTGACTTTC. It yields the protein CASSLGKQNSGANVLTF.

There are many counts of this clonotype. V gene TRBV2 combines with J gene TRBJ1-1; possibly TRBD1 for D (5 bases). The CDR3 is made up of 16 amino acids. Per germline, CDR1 SNHLY and CDR2 FYNNEI. Trimming pared 7 bases from V and 0 bases from J, leaving 18 bases between. The CDR3 protein is CASTNRLATLNTEAFF. The CDR3, as DNA: TGTGCCAGCACTAACAGGCTGGCGACTCTGAACACTGAAGCTTTCTTT.

This clonotype was counted at least ten times. This rearrangement joins TRBV2 to TRBJ1-3; D gene unclear. The V end was cut by 3 bases, the J end by 9 bases, with 12 bases between. Germline CDR1 SNHLY, CDR2 FYNNEI. The CDR3 covers 13 residues. CDR3 region: CASSDPLRVTIYF. CDR3 in DNA: TGTGCCAGCAGTGATCCCCTTCGGGTCACCATATATTTT.

In this sample, this clonotype turned up a few times. The V and J genes are TRBV20-1 and TRBJ2-7; D possibly uses TRBD1 or TRBD2 (6 bases each). The V gene's germline CDR1 is DFQATT and CDR2 SNEGSKA (reference sequence). V lost 0 bases to trimming and J lost 2 bases, with 20 bases between them. The CDR3 has 17 amino acids. CDR3 loop: CSARDPRGRKVAYEQYF. The CDR3 DNA follows: TGCAGTGCTAGAGATCCTCGGGGGCGGAAGGTGGCCTACGAGCAGTACTTC.

The chain joins TRBV6-1 to TRBJ2-3; D is unresolved. The CDR3 has 14 amino acids. CDR1 and CDR2 (germline): MNHNS, SASEGT. V was clipped by 4 bases and J by 1 base, with 9 bases between them. CDR3 in amino acids: CASSVVQRTDTQYF. CDR3 bases: TGTGCCAGCAGTGTTGTGCAGCGCACAGATACGCAGTATTTT.

Ten or more counts support this clonotype. CDR3 sequence: CATSAPIAGTQETQYF. CDR3 DNA sequence: TGTGCCACCAGTGCCCCAATAGCGGGGACTCAAGAGACCCAGTACTTC. The rearrangement uses TRBV24-1 and TRBJ2-5; 8 bases match TRBD2. Germline values: CDR1 KGHDR, CDR2 SFDVKD. This CDR3 contains 16 residues. The J segment lost 2 bases and the V segment lost 5 bases, leaving 9 bases of the junction unmatched.

The chain carries TRBV6-1 and TRBJ1-1, with D possibly matching TRBD1 (5 bases). The CDR3 length is 13 residues. V dropped 3 bases and J dropped 10 bases, with 15 bases sitting between them. Germline V lookup: CDR1 MNHNS, CDR2 SASEGT. CDR3 residues: CASSEGRGLAAFF. As DNA, the CDR3 is TGTGCCAGCAGTGAGGGGAGGGGACTGGCAGCTTTCTTT.

Only a few counts were recorded for this clonotype. V and J are TRBV9 and TRBJ1-1; the D is unclear. This CDR3 contains 12 residues. CDR1 is SGDLS, CDR2 YYNGEE, per germline. Trimming shortened V by 2 bases and J by 7 bases, and 9 bases separated the two germline ends. CDR3 amino acids: CASSVGFGEAFF. CDR3 coding DNA: TGTGCCAGCAGCGTCGGATTCGGTGAAGCTTTCTTT.

This clonotype was detected a few times. The chain is built from TRBV4-1 and TRBJ2-1; 7 nucleotides match TRBD2. CDR3 size: 17 residues. V was pared by 2 bases and J by 0 bases, with 7 bases of the junction left unmatched. Germline lookup yields CDR1 MGHRA and CDR2 YSYEKL. This chain's CDR3 is CASSQLTSPSSYNEQFF. As DNA, the CDR3 is TGCGCCAGCAGCCAATTGACTAGCCCGAGCTCCTACAATGAGCAGTTCTTC.

This clonotype came up many times. DNA of the CDR3: TGTGCCAGCAGTTACGTCTCTAGCGGGAGCCACGAGCAGTACTTC. The encoded protein is CASSYVSSGSHEQYF. The J gene is TRBJ2-7, the V gene TRBV6-5; 10 bases match TRBD2. The CDR3 has 15 amino acids. V gave up 2 bases and J gave up 5 bases; unmatched junction bases: 6. Looked up from germline, CDR1 is MNHEY and CDR2 is SVGAGI.

The chain combines TRBV7-2 with TRBJ2-1; 9 nucleotides match TRBD2. The CDR3 sequence is 15 residues long. Trimming cost V 4 bases and J 6 bases; bases outside gene matches: 7. CDR1 and CDR2 (germline): SGHTA, FQGNSA. CDR3 residues: CASSSLAGVTNEQFF. The CDR3 coding sequence is TGTGCCAGCAGCTCTTTAGCGGGAGTAACCAATGAGCAGTTCTTC.

The V call is TRBV20-1, the J call TRBJ2-7; D gene ambiguous. Germline V gene lookup returns CDR1 DFQATT and CDR2 SNEGSKA (reference sequence). V lost 0 bases, J lost 0 bases, and 12 bases lay in between. The CDR3 has 15 amino acids. As DNA, the CDR3 is TGCAGTGCTAGAGATCCAGCCGAACTCTCCTACGAGCAGTACTTC. It encodes CSARDPAELSYEQYF.

CDR3 sequence reads: CASSYSTDRGSVNTGELFF. The DNA for the CDR3 is TGTGCCAGCAGTTACAGTACGGACAGGGGGTCTGTGAACACCGGGGAGCTGTTTTTT. V gene TRBV6-2 or TRBV6-3 combines with J gene TRBJ2-2, with 10 bases aligning to TRBD1. The CDR3 consists of 19 residues. The V gene end was trimmed by 2 bases and the J gene end by 1 base; junction bases not matched to a gene: 10. CDR1 and CDR2 (germline): MNHEY, SVGEGT.

This clonotype has more than one count but fewer than ten. This chain links TRBV13 with TRBJ2-7; 9 nucleotides match TRBD1. Germline loops: CDR1 PRHDT, CDR2 FYEKMQ (reference sequence). The V and J ends lost 5 bases and 2 bases, in that order; junction bases with no gene match: 4. The CDR3 consists of 14 residues. The CDR3: CASSLRTGAYEQYF. The CDR3 DNA follows: TGTGCCAGCAGCCTTCGGACAGGGGCCTACGAGCAGTACTTC.

The rearrangement uses TRBV10-2 and TRBJ1-2; TRBD1 matches 10 bases. In germline, CDR1 is WSHSY, CDR2 SAAADI. CDR3 length: 15 amino acids. V was pared by 6 bases and J by 7 bases, with 11 bases of the junction left unmatched. The CDR3 region is CASRTGGATLGGYTF. The CDR3 DNA sequence: TGCGCCAGCAGGACAGGGGGCGCGACGCTTGGTGGCTACACCTTC.